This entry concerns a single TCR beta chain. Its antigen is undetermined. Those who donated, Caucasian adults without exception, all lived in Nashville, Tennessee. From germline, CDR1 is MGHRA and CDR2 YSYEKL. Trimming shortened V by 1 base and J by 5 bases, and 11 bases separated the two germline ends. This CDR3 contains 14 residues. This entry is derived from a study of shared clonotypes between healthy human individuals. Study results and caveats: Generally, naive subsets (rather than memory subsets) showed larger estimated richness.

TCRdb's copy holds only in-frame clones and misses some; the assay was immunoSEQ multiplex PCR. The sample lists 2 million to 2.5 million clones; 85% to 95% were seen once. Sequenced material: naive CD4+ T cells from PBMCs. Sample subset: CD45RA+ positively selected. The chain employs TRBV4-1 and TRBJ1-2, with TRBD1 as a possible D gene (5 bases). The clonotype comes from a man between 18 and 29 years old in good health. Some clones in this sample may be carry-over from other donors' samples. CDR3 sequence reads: CASSQGGRTYGYTF. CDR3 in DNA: TGCGCCAGCAGCCAAGGGGGCCGGACGTATGGCTACACCTTC.